The following is a TCR beta chain sequence with its context. Sequenced by immunoSEQ multiplex PCR; TCRdb stores in-frame clones only, minus some. Found here are more than 250,000 clones, around 87% of them singletons; the top ten hold 1%. This entry comes from a study of blood T cell repertoires in COVID-19. About the study: The United States, Italy and Spain supplied acute and convalescent COVID-19 samples.

Unmatched junction bases numbered 5, after V lost 2 bases and J lost 5 bases. CDR3 length: 15 amino acids. Germline V lookup: CDR1 LGHNA, CDR2 YSLEER. This TCR was sampled from a man aged 50 to 59 with active or convalescent COVID-19. V gene TRBV4-3 combines with J gene TRBJ2-3; 9 nucleotides agree with TRBD2. Sequencing was done on a sample of peripheral blood. CDR3 protein: CASSQPRAGGDTQYF. The CDR3 coding sequence is TGCGCCAGCAGCCAACCCAGAGCGGGGGGAGATACGCAGTATTTT.